This TCR beta chain was sequenced in a study of T-cell memory formation after mild COVID-19. For the study at large: Clusters of TCRs were largely donor specific.

The CDR3 loop spans 14 amino acids. V lost 5 bases, J lost 5 bases, and 12 bases lay in between. TCRdb processed the 5' RACE reads anew with MiXCR; each CDR3 protein has one entry. The sample contains roughly 200,000 distinct CDR3 sequences, about 20% of which appear only once. The V call is TRBV12-3 or TRBV12-4, the J call TRBJ1-4; no clear D. The receptor's source is an adult woman who had mild COVID-19 (a few samples of this study predate the infection). Cell type and time point are not known. The specimen was PBMCs or a T cell subset sorted from them (not recorded which). Here the CDR3 DNA reads TGTGCCAGCAGTCCCGACTGGTACAATGAAAAACTGTTTTTT. Translating it yields CASSPDWYNEKLFF.